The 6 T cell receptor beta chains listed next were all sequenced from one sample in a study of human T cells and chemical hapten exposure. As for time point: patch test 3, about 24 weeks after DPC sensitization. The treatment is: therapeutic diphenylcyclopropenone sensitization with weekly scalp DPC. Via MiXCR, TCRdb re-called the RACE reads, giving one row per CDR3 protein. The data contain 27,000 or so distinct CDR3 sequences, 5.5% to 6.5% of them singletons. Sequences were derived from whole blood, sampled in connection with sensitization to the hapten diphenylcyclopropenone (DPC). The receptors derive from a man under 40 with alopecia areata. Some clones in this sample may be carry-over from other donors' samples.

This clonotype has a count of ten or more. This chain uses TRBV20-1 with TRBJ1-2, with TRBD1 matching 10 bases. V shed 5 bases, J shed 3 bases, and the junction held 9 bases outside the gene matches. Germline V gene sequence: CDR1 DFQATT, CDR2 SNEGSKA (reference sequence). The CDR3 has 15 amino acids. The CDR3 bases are TGCAGTGCTCGAATTCCGGGACAGGGGTACTATGGCTACACCTTC. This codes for CSARIPGQGYYGYTF.

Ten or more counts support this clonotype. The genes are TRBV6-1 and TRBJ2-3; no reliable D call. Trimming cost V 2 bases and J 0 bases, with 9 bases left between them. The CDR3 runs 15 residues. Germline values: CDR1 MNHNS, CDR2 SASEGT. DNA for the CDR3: TGTGCCAGCAGTGAAATGAGAATAAGCACAGATACGCAGTATTTT. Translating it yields CASSEMRISTDTQYF.

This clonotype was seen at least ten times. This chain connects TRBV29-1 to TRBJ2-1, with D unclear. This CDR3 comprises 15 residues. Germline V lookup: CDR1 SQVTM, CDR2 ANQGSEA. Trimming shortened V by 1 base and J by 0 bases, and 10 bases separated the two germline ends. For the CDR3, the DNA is TGCAGCGTTGAAGTCCAAATCAGCTCCTACAATGAGCAGTTCTTC. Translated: CSVEVQISSYNEQFF.

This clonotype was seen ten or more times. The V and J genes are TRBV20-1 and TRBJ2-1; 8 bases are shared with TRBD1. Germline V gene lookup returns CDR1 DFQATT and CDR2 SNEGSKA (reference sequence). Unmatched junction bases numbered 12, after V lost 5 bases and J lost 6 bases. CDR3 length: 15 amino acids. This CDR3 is CSALISGQASNEQFF. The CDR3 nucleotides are TGCAGTGCTCTAATCTCGGGACAGGCCTCCAATGAGCAGTTCTTC.

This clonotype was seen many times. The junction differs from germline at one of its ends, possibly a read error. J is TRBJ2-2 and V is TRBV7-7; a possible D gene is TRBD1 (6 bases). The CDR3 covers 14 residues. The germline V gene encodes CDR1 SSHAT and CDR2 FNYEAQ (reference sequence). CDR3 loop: CASSRQENTGELFF. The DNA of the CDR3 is TGTGCTAGCAGCCGACAGGAAAACACCGGGGAGCTGTTTTTT.

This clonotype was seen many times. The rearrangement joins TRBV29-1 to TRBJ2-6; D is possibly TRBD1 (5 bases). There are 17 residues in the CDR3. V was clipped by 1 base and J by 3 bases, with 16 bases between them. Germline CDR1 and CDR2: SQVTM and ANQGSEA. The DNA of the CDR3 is TGCAGCGTTGAAGGGAGCCAGGGTTCGCTTGGGGCCAACGTCCTGACTTTC. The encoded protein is CSVEGSQGSLGANVLTF.